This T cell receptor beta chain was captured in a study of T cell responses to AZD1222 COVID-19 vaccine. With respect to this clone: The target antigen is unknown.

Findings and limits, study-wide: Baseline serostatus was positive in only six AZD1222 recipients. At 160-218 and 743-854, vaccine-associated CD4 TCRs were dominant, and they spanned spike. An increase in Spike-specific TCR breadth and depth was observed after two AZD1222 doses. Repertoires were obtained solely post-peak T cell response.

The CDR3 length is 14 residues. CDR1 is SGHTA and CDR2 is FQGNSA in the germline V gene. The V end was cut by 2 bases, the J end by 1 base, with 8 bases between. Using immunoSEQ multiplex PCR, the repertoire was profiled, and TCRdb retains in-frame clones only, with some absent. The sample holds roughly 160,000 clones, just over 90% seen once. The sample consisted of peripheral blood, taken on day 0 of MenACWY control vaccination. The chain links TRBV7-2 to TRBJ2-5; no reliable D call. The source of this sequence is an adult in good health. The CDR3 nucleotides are TGTGCCAGCAGCTTATTGGCTGGCCAAGAGACCCAGTACTTC. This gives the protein CASSLLAGQETQYF.